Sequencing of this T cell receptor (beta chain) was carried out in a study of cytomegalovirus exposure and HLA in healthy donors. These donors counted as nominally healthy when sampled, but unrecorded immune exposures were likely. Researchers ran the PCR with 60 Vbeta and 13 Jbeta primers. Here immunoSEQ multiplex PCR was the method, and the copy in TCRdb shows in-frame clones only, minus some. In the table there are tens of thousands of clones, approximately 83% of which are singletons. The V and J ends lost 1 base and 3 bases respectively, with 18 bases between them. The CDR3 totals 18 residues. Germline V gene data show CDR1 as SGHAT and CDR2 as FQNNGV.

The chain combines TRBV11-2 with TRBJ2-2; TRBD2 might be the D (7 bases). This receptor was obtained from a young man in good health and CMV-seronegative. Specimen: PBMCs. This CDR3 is CASSLGGWGGADTGELFF. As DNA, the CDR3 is TGTGCCAGCAGCTTAGGAGGGTGGGGGGGCGCGGACACCGGGGAGCTGTTTTTT.